Detailed here is one TCR beta chain. Its target is not known. The record originates from a study of blood T cells in healthy people across ages. General observations from the study: In older individuals, TCR beta diversity per million T cells was lower, falling roughly linearly with age.

A J-beta primer mix and a sample-barcoded 5' primer were used in a second PCR of roughly 6 to 12 cycles. In TCRdb, the 5' RACE reads were re-called with MiXCR into one record per CDR3 protein. This sample yields 750,000 to 1,000,000 distinct CDR3 sequences, of which roughly 29% are seen a single time; 10% belongs to the top ten. Every sample had a minimum of 6 million PBMCs isolated. This CDR3 region has 14 residues. CDR1 DFQATT and CDR2 SNEGSKA come from the germline V gene (reference sequence). Trimming removed 1 base at V and 4 bases at J, with 13 bases between. This sample was shared with a second study, whose subject was T cells of mothers and their children. From that paper: Relative to unrelated pairs, biologically related mother-child dyads exhibited marginally greater, non-significant overlap.

The chain is built from TRBV20-1 and TRBJ1-1, with D perhaps matching TRBD1 (5 bases). Sequenced sample: blood. The sequence was obtained from a woman aged 40-49 years in good health. The CDR3: CSARGGQGVTEAFF. The CDR3 coding sequence is TGCAGTGCTAGAGGTGGTCAGGGTGTCACTGAAGCTTTCTTT.